Listed below are T cell receptor beta chains from one sample, sequenced in a study of regulatory T cells in long-lasting Graves disease. Each CDR3 protein is one row after TCRdb ran MiXCR on the multiplex PCR reads. Here the sample spans over 200,000 distinct CDR3 sequences, about 17% being singletons. These data also formed part of another study, on T cells in Graves' hyperthyroidism and ophthalmopathy.

Sequencing was performed on peripheral blood mononuclear cells (PBMCs), taken at new diagnosis, from a patient treated with antithyroid drugs. The receptors originated from a woman in her thirties with Graves disease. CDR3s include the opening cysteine and the closing phenylalanine or tryptophan.

v_call: TRBV12-5
j_call: TRBJ1-2
cdr3_aa: CASGLSGLDGYTF

v_call: TRBV19
j_call: TRBJ1-2
cdr3_aa: CASRKGQGNGYTF

v_call: TRBV6-1
j_call: TRBJ1-1
cdr3_aa: CASSLYGAEAFF

v_call: TRBV15
j_call: TRBJ2-7
cdr3_aa: CATSRDPRETGIHEQYF

v_call: TRBV9
j_call: TRBJ2-5
cdr3_aa: CASSVGRTSIGETQYF

v_call: TRBV6-1
j_call: TRBJ2-1
cdr3_aa: CASSEPLSGGNDEQFF

v_call: TRBV12-3/TRBV12-4
j_call: TRBJ1-2
cdr3_aa: CASSTGQGANYGYTF

v_call: TRBV9
j_call: TRBJ2-3
cdr3_aa: CASGNTGVTGDTQYF

v_call: TRBV3-1
j_call: TRBJ2-2
cdr3_aa: CASNKGGPSTGELFF

v_call: TRBV27
j_call: TRBJ2-1
cdr3_aa: CASSSRLGTGGLHEQFF

v_call: TRBV20-1
j_call: TRBJ1-5
cdr3_aa: CSAISSQGNQPQHF

v_call: TRBV11-2
j_call: TRBJ2-2
cdr3_aa: CASSPWTGVNTGELFF

v_call: TRBV12-3/TRBV12-4
j_call: TRBJ2-1
cdr3_aa: CASTPDFPNEQFF

v_call: TRBV12-3/TRBV12-4
j_call: TRBJ2-1
cdr3_aa: CASRRTGTGNEQFF